This TCR beta chain appears in the sequencing data of a study of identical twins. Findings and caveats of the study: The abundant beta clonotypes from cord blood had fewer insertions, and memory repertoires had none of this. Within twin pairs, the out-of-frame alpha sequences they shared showed excess low generation probability.

Unique molecular identifiers were present on the cDNA, and a universal primer site came from template switching. TCRdb independently ran MiXCR on the 5' RACE reads; one entry per CDR3 protein. The sample holds around 250,000 distinct CDR3 sequences, roughly 7% seen once. The table lists this clonotype with many counts. The antigen is unknown. This CDR3 comprises 13 residues. V lost 6 bases and J lost 3; bases outside the gene matches: 2. Per the germline V gene, CDR1 is LNHDA and CDR2 is SQIVND (reference sequence). This same sample was also taken into another study, of yellow fever vaccine responses in identical twins. That source adds: On the reported evidence, twins' vaccine T cell responses seemed partly convergent and partly personalized.

The source is a woman under 30 in good health. The source material was memory (CD45RO+) T cells sorted from blood. The chain joins TRBV19 to TRBJ2-1; 7 positions agree with TRBD2. CDR3 region: CASRQRGYNEQFF. CDR3 DNA: TGTGCCAGTAGGCAGCGGGGCTACAATGAGCAGTTCTTC.